The 25 T cell receptor beta chains below all came from one sample that was sequenced in a study of blood T cell repertoires in COVID-19. TCRdb keeps only in-frame clones here, not all; method: immunoSEQ multiplex PCR. The data hold about 220,000 clones, with about nine tenths observed a single time. Sequenced material: PBMCs or T cells enriched from blood (not recorded which). These receptors all come from a young woman with acute COVID-19.

The CDR3 region has the DNA TGTGCCAGTCGCACCCACAGGGTATCCACTGAAGCTTTCTTT. As protein: CASRTHRVSTEAFF. The chain has TRBV19 and TRBJ1-1, with TRBD1 as a possible D gene (6 bases). Trimming removed 8 bases at V and 4 bases at J, with 17 bases between. Per the germline V gene, CDR1 is LNHDA and CDR2 is SQIVND (reference sequence). CDR3 size: 14 residues.

Notes on this clone: Relative to the germline gene, one junction end is altered; a read error may explain this. The J gene is TRBJ1-6, the V gene TRBV9, with 11 bases fitting TRBD1. There are 18 residues in the CDR3. Germline V gives CDR1 SGDLS, CDR2 YYNGEE. CDR3 in amino acids: CARSVGTGGTGGDSPLHF. The DNA of the CDR3 is TGTGCCCGCAGCGTAGGGACAGGGGGGACCGGGGGGGATTCACCCCTCCACTTT.

The CDR3 DNA reads TGTGCCAGCAGCGACCATCGGAGGGATTCACCCCTCCACTTT. It is translated as CASSDHRRDSPLHF. V usage is TRBV6-5 and J usage is TRBJ1-6; D is uncertain. This CDR3 comprises 14 residues. Germline V CDR1 and CDR2: MNHEY, SVGAGI. V lost 6 bases and J lost 8, with 14 bases in between.

This clone was seen once. The chain combines TRBV27 with TRBJ1-2; 10 bases agree with TRBD1. CDR1 and CDR2 (germline): MNHEY, SMNVEV (reference sequence). The J segment lost 8 bases and the V segment lost 3 bases, leaving 3 bases of the junction unmatched. The CDR3 has 13 residues. The CDR3 DNA reads as TGTGCCAGCAGTTTGGTGACAGGGGGCGGCTACACCTTC. Translating it yields CASSLVTGGGYTF.

This CDR3 reads CASSVLRQGQETQYF. In DNA form, the CDR3 reads TGCGCCAGCAGTGTCCTTCGACAGGGGCAAGAGACCCAGTACTTC. The V gene is TRBV10-1, the J gene TRBJ2-5, with 8 bases matching TRBD1. The CDR3 runs 15 residues. Trimming removed 4 bases from V and 2 bases from J; junction bases left unmatched: 6. Germline-derived CDR1 and CDR2 are WNHNN and SYGVQD (reference sequence).

V is TRBV11-2 and J is TRBJ1-3; the match to TRBD1 covers 7 bases. Germline V gene data show CDR1 as SGHAT and CDR2 as FQNNGV. This CDR3 has 13 amino acids. V lost 9 bases, J lost 2 bases, and 4 bases stayed unmatched. The CDR3 DNA sequence: TGTGCCAGTAGACAGGGAGCTGGAAACACCATATATTTT. As protein: CASRQGAGNTIYF.

The table lists this clone with many counts. Other DNA sequences of this sample code for an identical CDR3. CDR3 in amino acids: CASSHTGTGGYGYTF. The CDR3 DNA reads TGTGCCAGCAGCCATACCGGGACAGGGGGATATGGCTACACCTTC. V and J are TRBV5-6 and TRBJ1-2, with 11 positions matching TRBD1. Germline CDR1 SGHDT, CDR2 YYEEEE. V shed 4 bases, J shed 5 bases, and the junction held 7 bases outside the gene matches. The CDR3 is 15 residues long.

The gene calls are TRBV5-6 and TRBJ1-5; 8 positions match TRBD1. CDR1 is SGHDT and CDR2 is YYEEEE in the germline V gene. The CDR3 loop spans 14 amino acids. Losses at the gene ends were 4 bases for V and 4 bases for J; bases not matched to a gene: 4. Written as DNA, the CDR3 is TGTGCCAGCAGCATGACAGGGGTTAATCAGCCCCAGCATTTT. It specifies CASSMTGVNQPQHF.

The V and J genes are TRBV3-1 (or the pseudogene TRBV3-2) and TRBJ2-7, with 7 nucleotides matching TRBD2. V gave up 4 bases and J gave up 0 bases; unmatched junction bases: 3. In germline, CDR1 is LGHDT, CDR2 YNNKEL (reference sequence). The CDR3 loop spans 14 amino acids. Here the CDR3 reads CASSRRLASYEQYF. For the CDR3, the DNA is TGTGCCAGCAGCCGCCGACTAGCCTCCTACGAGCAGTACTTC.

This clone has only one observation. This chain links TRBV28 with TRBJ1-1; D ambiguous. The CDR3 covers 14 residues. Germline V gene lookup returns CDR1 MDHEN and CDR2 SYDVKM. V was trimmed by 5 bases and J by 6 bases, leaving 16 bases between them. The CDR3 region has the DNA TGTGCCAGCAGTCCCCCCGGGAGGTTCCCTGAAGCTTTCTTT. Residues: CASSPPGRFPEAFF.

The chain has TRBV7-2 and TRBJ1-6; D is perhaps TRBD1 (5 bases). The length of the CDR3 is 18 residues. With 4 bases removed from V and 0 bases from J, the gap between germline ends came to 16 bases. The germline gives CDR1 SGHTA, CDR2 FQGNSA. The DNA of the CDR3 is TGTGCCAGCAGCTCACAGGCTCGGTTGAGCTCCTATAATTCACCCCTCCACTTT. Protein sequence: CASSSQARLSSYNSPLHF.

The V and J genes are TRBV10-2 and TRBJ1-4; D possibly corresponds to TRBD1 (6 bases). The length of the CDR3 is 15 residues. V lost 6 bases and J lost 5, with 16 bases in between. Germline V gives CDR1 WSHSY, CDR2 SAAADI. Here the CDR3 reads CASSEEGEANEKLFF. CDR3 nucleotides: TGCGCCAGCAGCGAAGAGGGGGAAGCAAATGAAAAACTGTTTTTT.

This clone was observed a single time. J is TRBJ2-2 and V is TRBV4-1, with D uncertain. CDR1 and CDR2 from the germline V gene are MGHRA and YSYEKL. The CDR3 loop spans 13 amino acids. The V end was cut by 4 bases, the J end by 6 bases, with 9 bases between. The CDR3 DNA follows: TGCGCCAGCAGCCTCACCGGAGCCGGGGAGCTGTTTTTT. This codes for CASSLTGAGELFF.

CDR3 residues: CSAMGGSGNTIYF. In nucleotides, the CDR3 is TGCAGCGCCATGGGGGGGTCTGGAAACACCATATATTTT. The chain couples TRBV29-1 to TRBJ1-3; a possible D gene is TRBD1 (5 bases). This CDR3 is built from 13 residues. Trimming removed 7 bases from V and 1 base from J, with 11 bases in between. Germline loops: CDR1 SQVTM, CDR2 ANQGSEA.

The rearrangement joins TRBV5-4 to TRBJ1-1; D not certain. This CDR3 has 13 amino acids. V was clipped by 0 bases and J by 7 bases, with 10 bases between them. The germline gives CDR1 SGHNT, CDR2 YYREEE (reference sequence). CDR3 sequence (DNA): TGTGCCAGCAGCTTGGATGATACAGTTGAAGCTTTCTTT. Its protein product is CASSLDDTVEAFF.

This clone was found a few times. The chain combines TRBV29-1 with TRBJ2-3; 8 bases are shared with TRBD2. Germline V gene lookup returns CDR1 SQVTM and CDR2 ANQGSEA. Losses at the gene ends were 7 bases for V and 1 base for J; bases not matched to a gene: 4. The length of the CDR3 is 13 residues. The CDR3 DNA follows: TGCAGCGGAAATAGCGGGGGCACAGATACGCAGTATTTT. Translating it yields CSGNSGGTDTQYF.

The rearrangement links TRBV18 to TRBJ1-2; D may be TRBD1 (5 bases). CDR1 KGHSH and CDR2 LQKENI come from the germline V gene. The V and J ends lost 6 bases and 8 bases respectively, with 22 bases between them. The CDR3 totals 15 residues. The CDR3 DNA is TGTGCCAGCTCCCGGATCCAGGGAGGCGGAATCGGCTACACCTTC. Translating it yields CASSRIQGGGIGYTF.

This chain joins TRBV7-9 and TRBJ1-5, with 11 nucleotides matching TRBD1. CDR3 size: 19 residues. The J segment lost 4 bases and the V segment lost 4 bases, leaving 15 bases of the junction unmatched. Per germline, CDR1 SEHNR and CDR2 FQNEAQ (reference sequence). The CDR3: CASSYSGGTGGIWNQPQHF. The CDR3 DNA reads TGTGCCAGCAGCTATTCAGGCGGGACAGGGGGAATATGGAATCAGCCCCAGCATTTT.

The V and J genes are TRBV24-1 and TRBJ2-1; tentative D call: TRBD1 (6 bases). Deletions cut 7 bases from V and 2 bases from J, with 11 bases between. The germline gives CDR1 KGHDR, CDR2 SFDVKD. The CDR3 loop spans 14 amino acids. The CDR3, as DNA: TGTGCCACCAGCCAGGGGCACCCCTACAATGAGCAGTTCTTC. It translates to CATSQGHPYNEQFF.

CDR3 coding DNA: TGTGCCAGTAGTATCAGGGGGCGGGGAACACCCCTCCACTTT. This gives the protein CASSIRGRGTPLHF. V is TRBV19 and J is TRBJ1-6; 8 bases fit TRBD1. Germline CDR1 and CDR2: LNHDA and SQIVND (reference sequence). Losses at the gene ends were 3 bases for V and 11 bases for J; bases not matched to a gene: 6. CDR3 length equals 14 residues. Drawing the rest from reference TRBV19 and TRBJ1-6, the complete variable domain is DGGITQSPKYLFRKEGQNVTLSCEQNLNHDAMYWYRQDPGQGLRLIYYSQIVNDFQKGDIAEGYSVSREKKESFPLTVTSAQKNPTAFYLCASSIRGRGTPLHFGNGTRLTVT.

CDR3 DNA sequence: TGTGCCAGCAGCTTTTTGGGGGGTTACGAGCAGTACTTC. Translating gives CASSFLGGYEQYF. The chain is built from TRBV5-8 and TRBJ2-7; D perhaps matches TRBD2 (6 bases). From germline, CDR1 is SGHTS and CDR2 YDEGEE. The germline V and J ends were trimmed by 2 bases and 4 bases, with 10 bases remaining between them. The CDR3 has 13 residues. The complete variable domain, with remaining parts taken from reference TRBV5-8 and TRBJ2-7, reads EAGVTQSPTHLIKTRGQQATLRCSPISGHTSVYWYQQALGLGLQFLLWYDEGEERNRGNFPPRFSGRQFPNYSSELNVNALELEDSALYLCASSFLGGYEQYFGPGTRLTVT.

This chain links TRBV5-4 with TRBJ1-2, with 9 bases matching TRBD1. Trimming cost V 5 bases and J 7 bases; bases outside gene matches: 18. The CDR3 contains 17 residues. Germline loops: CDR1 SGHNT, CDR2 YYREEE (reference sequence). This chain's CDR3 is CASSAGTGRLHEGGYTF. The CDR3 DNA is TGTGCCAGCAGTGCCGGGACAGGGCGTCTGCACGAGGGTGGCTACACCTTC.

The genes are TRBV3-1 (or the pseudogene TRBV3-2) and TRBJ2-5, with TRBD2 matching 10 bases. The V gene end was trimmed by 0 bases and the J gene end by 4 bases; junction bases not matched to a gene: 5. Looked up from germline, CDR1 is LGHDT and CDR2 is YNNKEL (reference sequence). CDR3 length: 16 amino acids. In DNA form, the CDR3 reads TGTGCCAGCAGCCAAGAACCAGCGGGGGGGCGAGAGACCCAGTACTTC. Residues: CASSQEPAGGRETQYF.

The chain carries TRBV10-3 and TRBJ1-5; D uncertain. Germline V gene lookup returns CDR1 ENHRY and CDR2 SYGVKD. The CDR3 runs to 15 residues. Trimming took off 3 bases at V and 4 bases at J, with 13 bases between the two ends. CDR3 in DNA: TGTGCCATCAGTGATGGGCAGGCCTTGAATCAGCCCCAGCATTTT. Its translation is CAISDGQALNQPQHF.

As to this clone: One end of the junction fails to match germline, which may point to a read error. V and J are TRBV3-1 (or the pseudogene TRBV3-2) and TRBJ2-7; TRBD2 matches 9 bases. The CDR3 has 16 amino acids. The V gene's germline CDR1 is LGHDT and CDR2 YNNKEL (reference sequence). CDR3 residues: CARSPGAGGPVYEQYF. DNA of the CDR3: TGTGCCCGCAGCCCGGGGGCGGGGGGGCCGGTGTACGAGCAGTACTTC.